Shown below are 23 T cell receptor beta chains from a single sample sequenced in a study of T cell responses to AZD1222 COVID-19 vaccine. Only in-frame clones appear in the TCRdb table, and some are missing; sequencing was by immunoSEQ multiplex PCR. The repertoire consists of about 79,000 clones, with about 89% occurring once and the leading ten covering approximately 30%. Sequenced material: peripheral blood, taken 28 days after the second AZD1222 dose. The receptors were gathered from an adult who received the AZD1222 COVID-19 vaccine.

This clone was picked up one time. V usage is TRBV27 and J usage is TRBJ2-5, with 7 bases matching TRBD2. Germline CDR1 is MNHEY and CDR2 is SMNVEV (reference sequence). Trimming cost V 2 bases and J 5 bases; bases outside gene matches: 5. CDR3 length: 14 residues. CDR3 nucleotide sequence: TGTGCCAGCAGTTTAGCGGCGGGAGCGGAGACCCAGTACTTC. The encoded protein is CASSLAAGAETQYF.

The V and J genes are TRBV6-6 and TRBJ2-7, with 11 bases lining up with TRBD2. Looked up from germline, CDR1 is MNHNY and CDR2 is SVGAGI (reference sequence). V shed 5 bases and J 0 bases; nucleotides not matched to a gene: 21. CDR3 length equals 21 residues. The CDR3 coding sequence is TGTGCCAGCAGTCTCCTTCCCGCCTTAGGACTAGCGGGCCTAAGCTCCTACGAGCAGTACTTC. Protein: CASSLLPALGLAGLSSYEQYF.

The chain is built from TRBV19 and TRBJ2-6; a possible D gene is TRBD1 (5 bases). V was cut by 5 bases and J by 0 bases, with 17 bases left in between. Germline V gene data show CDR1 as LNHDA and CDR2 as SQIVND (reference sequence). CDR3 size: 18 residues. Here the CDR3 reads CASSVLGLGGSGANVLTF. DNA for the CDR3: TGTGCCAGTAGTGTCTTGGGGCTTGGCGGCTCTGGGGCCAACGTCCTGACTTTC.

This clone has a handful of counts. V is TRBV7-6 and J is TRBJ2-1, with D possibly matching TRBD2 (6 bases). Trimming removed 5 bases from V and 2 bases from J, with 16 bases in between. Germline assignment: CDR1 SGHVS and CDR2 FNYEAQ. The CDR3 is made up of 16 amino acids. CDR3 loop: CASSTNPSVAYNEQFF. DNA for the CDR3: TGTGCCAGCAGCACCAACCCTAGCGTCGCCTACAATGAGCAGTTCTTC.

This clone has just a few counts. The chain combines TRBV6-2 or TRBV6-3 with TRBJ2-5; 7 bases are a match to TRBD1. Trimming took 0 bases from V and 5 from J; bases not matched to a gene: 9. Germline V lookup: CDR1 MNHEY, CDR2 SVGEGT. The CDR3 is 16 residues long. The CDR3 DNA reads TGTGCCAGCAGTTACTCGTTCCCTGACAGGGAGGAGACCCAGTACTTC. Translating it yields CASSYSFPDREETQYF.

CDR3 in DNA: TGTGCCAGCAGCTTCGGGCAGGGGAGCACAGATACGCAGTATTTT. Amino acid sequence: CASSFGQGSTDTQYF. The chain has TRBV11-2 and TRBJ2-3; D may be TRBD1 (6 bases). Germline V CDR1 and CDR2: SGHAT, FQNNGV. There are 15 residues in the CDR3. The ends were cut back, 3 bases at V and 0 bases at J, with 10 bases in the middle.

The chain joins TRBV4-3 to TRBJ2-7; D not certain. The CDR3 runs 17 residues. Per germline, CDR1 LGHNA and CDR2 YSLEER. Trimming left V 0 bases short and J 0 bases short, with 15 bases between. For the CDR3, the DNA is TGCGCCAGCAGCCAAGAATTCCGGGTCAGCCTCTCCTACGAGCAGTACTTC. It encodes CASSQEFRVSLSYEQYF.

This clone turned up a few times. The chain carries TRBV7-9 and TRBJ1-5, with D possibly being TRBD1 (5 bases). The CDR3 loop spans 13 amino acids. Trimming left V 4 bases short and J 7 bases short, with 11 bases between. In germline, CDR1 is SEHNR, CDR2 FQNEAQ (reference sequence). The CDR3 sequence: CASSYSGDQPQHF. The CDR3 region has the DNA TGTGCCAGCAGCTATTCCGGGGACCAGCCCCAGCATTTT. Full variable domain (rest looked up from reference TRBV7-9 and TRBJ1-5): DTGVSQNPRHKITKRGQNVTFRCDPISEHNRLYWYRQTLGQGPEFLTYFQNEAQLEKSRLLSDRFSAERPKGSFSTLEIQRTEQGDSAMYLCASSYSGDQPQHFGDGTRLSIL.

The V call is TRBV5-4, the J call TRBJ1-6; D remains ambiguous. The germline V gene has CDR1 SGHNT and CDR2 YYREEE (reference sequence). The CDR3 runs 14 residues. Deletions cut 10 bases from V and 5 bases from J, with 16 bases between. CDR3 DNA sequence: TGTGCCTTTCTCTCCCAAAAAGATAATTCACCCCTCCACTTT. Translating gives CAFLSQKDNSPLHF.

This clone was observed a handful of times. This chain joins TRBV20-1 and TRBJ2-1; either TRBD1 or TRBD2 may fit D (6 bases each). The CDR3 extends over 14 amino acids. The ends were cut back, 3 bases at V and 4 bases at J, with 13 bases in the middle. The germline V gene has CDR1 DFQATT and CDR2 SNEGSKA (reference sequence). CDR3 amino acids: CSASVGGPYNEQFF. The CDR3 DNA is TGCAGTGCTAGTGTCGGGGGCCCTTACAATGAGCAGTTCTTC.

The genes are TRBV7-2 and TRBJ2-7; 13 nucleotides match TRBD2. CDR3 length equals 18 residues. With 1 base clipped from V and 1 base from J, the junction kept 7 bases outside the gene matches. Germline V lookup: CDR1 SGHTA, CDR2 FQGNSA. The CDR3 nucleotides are TGTGCCAGCAGCTTAGAAAGGACTAGCGGGAGTGGGTCCTACGAGCAGTACTTC. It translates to CASSLERTSGSGSYEQYF.

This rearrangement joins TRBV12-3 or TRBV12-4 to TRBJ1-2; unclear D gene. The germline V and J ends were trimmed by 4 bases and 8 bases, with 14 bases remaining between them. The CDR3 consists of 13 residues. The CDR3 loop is CASSSGPNRGYTF. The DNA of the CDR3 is TGTGCCAGCAGTTCAGGACCTAACCGGGGCTACACCTTC.

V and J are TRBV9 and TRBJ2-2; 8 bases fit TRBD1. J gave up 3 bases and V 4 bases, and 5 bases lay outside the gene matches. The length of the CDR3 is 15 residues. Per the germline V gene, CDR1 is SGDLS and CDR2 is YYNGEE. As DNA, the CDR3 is TGTGCCAGCAGCCCCGGGACAGGCTACACCGGGGAGCTGTTTTTT. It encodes CASSPGTGYTGELFF.

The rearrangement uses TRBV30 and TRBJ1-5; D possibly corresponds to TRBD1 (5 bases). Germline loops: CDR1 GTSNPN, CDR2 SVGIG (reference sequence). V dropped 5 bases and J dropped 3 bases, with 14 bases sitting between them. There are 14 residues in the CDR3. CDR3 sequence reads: CAWGKRGFNQPQHF. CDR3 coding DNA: TGTGCCTGGGGCAAAAGGGGTTTCAATCAGCCCCAGCATTTT.

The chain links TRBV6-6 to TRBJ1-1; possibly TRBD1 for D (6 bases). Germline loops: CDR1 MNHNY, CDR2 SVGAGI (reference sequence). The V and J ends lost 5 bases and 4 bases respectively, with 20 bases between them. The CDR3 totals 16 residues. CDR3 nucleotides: TGTGCCAGCAGTCGAAACCCCGGGGGACAATCCACTGAAGCTTTCTTT. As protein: CASSRNPGGQSTEAFF.

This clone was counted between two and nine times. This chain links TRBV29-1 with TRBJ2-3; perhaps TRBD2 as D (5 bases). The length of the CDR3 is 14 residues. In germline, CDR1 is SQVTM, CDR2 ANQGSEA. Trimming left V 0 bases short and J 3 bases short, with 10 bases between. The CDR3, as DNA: TGCAGCGTTGAAGATCTCGGGGTTACAGATACGCAGTATTTT. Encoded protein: CSVEDLGVTDTQYF.

The CDR3 DNA follows: TGTGCCATCAGTGATGGGACGTCAACTGGGGCCAACGTCCTGACTTTC. It yields the protein CAISDGTSTGANVLTF. The chain combines TRBV10-3 with TRBJ2-6; D might be TRBD1 or TRBD2, each matching 5 bases. The CDR3 runs 16 residues. Germline CDR1 and CDR2: ENHRY and SYGVKD. The V and J ends lost 3 bases and 2 bases respectively, with 11 bases between them.

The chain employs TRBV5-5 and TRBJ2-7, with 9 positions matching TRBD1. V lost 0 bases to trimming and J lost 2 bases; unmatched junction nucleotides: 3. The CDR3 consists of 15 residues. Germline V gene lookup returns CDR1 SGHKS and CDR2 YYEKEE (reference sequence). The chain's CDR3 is CASSLAGQGTYEQYF. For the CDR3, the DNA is TGTGCCAGCAGCTTGGCGGGACAGGGAACCTACGAGCAGTACTTC.

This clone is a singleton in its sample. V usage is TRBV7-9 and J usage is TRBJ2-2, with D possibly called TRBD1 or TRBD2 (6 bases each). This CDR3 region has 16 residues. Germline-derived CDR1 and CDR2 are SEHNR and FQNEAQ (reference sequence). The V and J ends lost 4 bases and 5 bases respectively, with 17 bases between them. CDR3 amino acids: CASSSPKRRGTGELFF. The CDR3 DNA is TGTGCCAGCAGCTCCCCCAAGCGGAGGGGGACCGGGGAGCTGTTTTTT.

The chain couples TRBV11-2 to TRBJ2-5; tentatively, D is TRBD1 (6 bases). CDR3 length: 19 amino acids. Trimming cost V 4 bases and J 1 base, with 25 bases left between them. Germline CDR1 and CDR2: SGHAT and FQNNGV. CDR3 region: CASSSPKGGWATSQETQYF. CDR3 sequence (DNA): TGTGCCAGCAGCTCACCTAAAGGGGGATGGGCTACCAGCCAAGAGACCCAGTACTTC.

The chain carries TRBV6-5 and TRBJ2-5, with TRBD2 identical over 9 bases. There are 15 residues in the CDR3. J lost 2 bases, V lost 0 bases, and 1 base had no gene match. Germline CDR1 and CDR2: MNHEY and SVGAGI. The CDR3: CASSYSLAGQETQYF. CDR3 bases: TGTGCCAGCAGTTACTCTCTAGCGGGGCAAGAGACCCAGTACTTC.

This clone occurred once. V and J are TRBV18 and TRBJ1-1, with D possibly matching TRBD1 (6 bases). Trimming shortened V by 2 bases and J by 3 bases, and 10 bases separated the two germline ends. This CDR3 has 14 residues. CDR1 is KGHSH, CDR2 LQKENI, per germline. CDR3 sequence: CASSPESGDTEAFF. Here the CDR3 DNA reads TGTGCCAGCTCACCAGAGTCAGGGGACACTGAAGCTTTCTTT.

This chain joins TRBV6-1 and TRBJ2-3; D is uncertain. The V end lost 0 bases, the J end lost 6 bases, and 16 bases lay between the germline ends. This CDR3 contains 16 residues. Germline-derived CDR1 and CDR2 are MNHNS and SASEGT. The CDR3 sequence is CASSEAEQATQDTQYF. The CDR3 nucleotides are TGTGCCAGCAGTGAAGCGGAGCAGGCCACACAGGATACGCAGTATTTT.